This T cell receptor (beta chain) is drawn from a study of T cell repertoires in cytomegalovirus infection. The wider study: Signatures in public TCR beta sequences pointed to both CMV infection and matching HLA type. Findings of the study overall: Accumulated public TCR beta family frequency recognized individuals carrying CMV together with the relevant HLA. Predominance within the ex vivo response was attributable to HLA-C-restricted CMV-specific TCR beta clonotypes.

MiXCR was run by TCRdb on the reads, yielding one entry per CDR3 protein. The sample lists 290,000 or so distinct CDR3 sequences; roughly 26% were seen once. Trimming removed 11 bases from V and 8 bases from J, with 13 bases in between. In germline, CDR1 is SGHAT, CDR2 FQNNGV. This CDR3 spans 11 amino acids. This clonotype was detected only once. Its specificity is not known. This TCR was sampled from a human donor in good health (CMV status not recorded). Some clones in this sample may be carry-over from other donors' samples. The chain is built from TRBV11-2 and TRBJ1-5; D unresolved. The sample taken for sequencing was PBMCs. The CDR3 sequence: CAGREREPQHF. CDR3 DNA: TGTGCCGGGCGGGAGAGGGAGCCCCAGCATTTT.